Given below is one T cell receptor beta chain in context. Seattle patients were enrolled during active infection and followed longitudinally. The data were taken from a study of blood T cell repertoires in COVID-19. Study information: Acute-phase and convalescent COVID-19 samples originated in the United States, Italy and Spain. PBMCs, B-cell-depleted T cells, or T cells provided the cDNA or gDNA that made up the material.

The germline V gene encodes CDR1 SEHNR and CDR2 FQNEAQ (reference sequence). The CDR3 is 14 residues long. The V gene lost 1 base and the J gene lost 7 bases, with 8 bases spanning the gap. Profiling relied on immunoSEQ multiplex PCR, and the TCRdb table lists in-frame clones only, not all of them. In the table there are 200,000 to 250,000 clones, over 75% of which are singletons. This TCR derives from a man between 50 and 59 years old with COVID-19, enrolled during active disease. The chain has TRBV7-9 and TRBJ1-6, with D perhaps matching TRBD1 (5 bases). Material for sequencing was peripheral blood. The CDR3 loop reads CASSLGSGNSPLHF. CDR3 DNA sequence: TGTGCCAGCAGCTTAGGGTCAGGGAATTCACCCCTCCACTTT.